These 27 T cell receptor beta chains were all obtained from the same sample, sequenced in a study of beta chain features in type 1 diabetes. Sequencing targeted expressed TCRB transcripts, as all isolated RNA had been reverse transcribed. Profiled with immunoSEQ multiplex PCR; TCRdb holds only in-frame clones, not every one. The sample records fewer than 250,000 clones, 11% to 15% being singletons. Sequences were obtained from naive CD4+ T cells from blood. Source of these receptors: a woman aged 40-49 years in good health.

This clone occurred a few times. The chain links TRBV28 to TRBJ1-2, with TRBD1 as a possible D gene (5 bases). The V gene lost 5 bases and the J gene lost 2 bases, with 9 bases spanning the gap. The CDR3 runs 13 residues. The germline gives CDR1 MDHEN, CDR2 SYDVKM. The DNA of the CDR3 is TGTGCCAGCAGTCAGGGATCCAACTATGGCTACACCTTC. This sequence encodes CASSQGSNYGYTF.

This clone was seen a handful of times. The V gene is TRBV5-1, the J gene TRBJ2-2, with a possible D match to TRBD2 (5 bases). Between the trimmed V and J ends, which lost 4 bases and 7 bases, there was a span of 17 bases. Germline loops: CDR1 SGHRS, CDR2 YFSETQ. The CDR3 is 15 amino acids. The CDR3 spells CASSPPGPAGGELFF. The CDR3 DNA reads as TGCGCCAGCAGCCCCCCTGGGCCGGCGGGCGGGGAGCTGTTTTTT. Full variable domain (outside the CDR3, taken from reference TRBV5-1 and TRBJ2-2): KAGVTQTPRYLIKTRGQQVTLSCSPISGHRSVSWYQQTPGQGLQFLFEYFSETQRNKGNFPGRFSGRQFSNSRSEMNVSTLELGDSALYLCASSPPGPAGGELFFGEGSRLTVL.

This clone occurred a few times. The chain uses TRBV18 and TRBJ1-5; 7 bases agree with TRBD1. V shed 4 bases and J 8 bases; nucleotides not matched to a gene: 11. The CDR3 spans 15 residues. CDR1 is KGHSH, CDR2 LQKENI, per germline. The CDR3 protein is CASSRMETGFEPQHF. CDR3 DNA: TGTGCCAGCTCACGAATGGAGACAGGGTTTGAGCCCCAGCATTTT. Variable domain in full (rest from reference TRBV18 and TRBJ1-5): NAGVMQNPRHLVRRRGQEARLRCSPMKGHSHVYWYRQLPEEGLKFMVYLQKENIIDESGMPKERFSAEFPKEGPSILRIQQVVRGDSAAYFCASSRMETGFEPQHFGDGTRLSIL.

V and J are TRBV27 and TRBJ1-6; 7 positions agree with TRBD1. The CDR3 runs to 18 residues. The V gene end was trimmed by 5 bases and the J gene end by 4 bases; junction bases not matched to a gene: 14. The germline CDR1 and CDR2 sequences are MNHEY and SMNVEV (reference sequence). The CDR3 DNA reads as TGTGCCAGCAGTCAAGGGATAACAGGGGTTGGATATAATTCACCCCTCCACTTT. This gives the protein CASSQGITGVGYNSPLHF.

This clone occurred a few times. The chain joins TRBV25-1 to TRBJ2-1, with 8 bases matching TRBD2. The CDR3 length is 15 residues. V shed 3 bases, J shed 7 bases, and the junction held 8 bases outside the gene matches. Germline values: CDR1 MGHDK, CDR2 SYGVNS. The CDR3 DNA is TGTGCCAGCAGTGAGCCCGGGACTAGAGGTAATGAGCAGTTCTTC. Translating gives CASSEPGTRGNEQFF.

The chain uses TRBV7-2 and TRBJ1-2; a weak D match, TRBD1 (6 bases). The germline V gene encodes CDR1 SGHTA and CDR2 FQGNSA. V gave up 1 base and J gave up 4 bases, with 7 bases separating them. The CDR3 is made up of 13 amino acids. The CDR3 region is CASSLVGGYGYTF. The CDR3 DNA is TGTGCCAGCAGCTTAGTAGGGGGCTATGGCTACACCTTC.

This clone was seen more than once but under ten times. The CDR3 sequence is CASSRTAANTGELFF. The CDR3 DNA reads as TGTGCCAGCAGCCGGACAGCCGCGAACACCGGGGAGCTGTTTTTT. This chain uses TRBV11-2 with TRBJ2-2; tentative D call: TRBD1 (6 bases). The CDR3 has 15 residues. Germline assignment: CDR1 SGHAT and CDR2 FQNNGV. Deletions cut 5 bases from V and 0 bases from J, with 10 bases between.

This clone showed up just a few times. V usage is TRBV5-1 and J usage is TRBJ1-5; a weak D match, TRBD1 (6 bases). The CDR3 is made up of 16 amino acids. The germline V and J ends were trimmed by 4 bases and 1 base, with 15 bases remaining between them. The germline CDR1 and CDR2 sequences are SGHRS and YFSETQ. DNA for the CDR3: TGCGCCAGCAGCCCCAATCCCACAGGGAGCAATCAGCCCCAGCATTTT. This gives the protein CASSPNPTGSNQPQHF. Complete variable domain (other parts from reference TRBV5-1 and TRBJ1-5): KAGVTQTPRYLIKTRGQQVTLSCSPISGHRSVSWYQQTPGQGLQFLFEYFSETQRNKGNFPGRFSGRQFSNSRSEMNVSTLELGDSALYLCASSPNPTGSNQPQHFGDGTRLSIL.

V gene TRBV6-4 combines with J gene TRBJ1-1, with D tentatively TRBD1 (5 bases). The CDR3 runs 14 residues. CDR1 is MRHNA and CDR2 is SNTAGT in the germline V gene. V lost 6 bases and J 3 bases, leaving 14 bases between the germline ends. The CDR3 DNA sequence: TGTGCCAGCAGGGGGGGACGGCTGGACACTGAAGCTTTCTTT. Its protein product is CASRGGRLDTEAFF.

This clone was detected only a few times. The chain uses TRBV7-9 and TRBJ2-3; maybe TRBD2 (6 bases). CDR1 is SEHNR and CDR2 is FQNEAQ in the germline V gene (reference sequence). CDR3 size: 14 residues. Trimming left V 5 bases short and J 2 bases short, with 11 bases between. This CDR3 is CASSPREDTDTQYF. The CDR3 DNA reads TGTGCCAGCAGCCCGCGGGAAGACACAGATACGCAGTATTTT.

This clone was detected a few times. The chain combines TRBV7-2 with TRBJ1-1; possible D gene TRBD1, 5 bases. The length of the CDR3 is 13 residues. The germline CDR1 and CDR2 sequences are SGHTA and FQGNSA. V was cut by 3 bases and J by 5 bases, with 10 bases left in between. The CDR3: CASSFQGWTEAFF. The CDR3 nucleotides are TGTGCCAGCAGCTTCCAGGGTTGGACTGAAGCTTTCTTT.

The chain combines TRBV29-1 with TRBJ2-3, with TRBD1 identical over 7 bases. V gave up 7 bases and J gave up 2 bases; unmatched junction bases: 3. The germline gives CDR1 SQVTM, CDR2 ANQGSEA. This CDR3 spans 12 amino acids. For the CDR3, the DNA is TGCAGCGCCGGGACAGTCACAGATACGCAGTATTTT. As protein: CSAGTVTDTQYF.

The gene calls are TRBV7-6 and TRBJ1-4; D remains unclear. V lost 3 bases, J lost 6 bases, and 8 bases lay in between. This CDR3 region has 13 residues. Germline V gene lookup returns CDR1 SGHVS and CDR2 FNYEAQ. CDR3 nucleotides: TGTGCCAGCAGCTTGCGGGGAGATGAAAAACTGTTTTTT. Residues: CASSLRGDEKLFF.

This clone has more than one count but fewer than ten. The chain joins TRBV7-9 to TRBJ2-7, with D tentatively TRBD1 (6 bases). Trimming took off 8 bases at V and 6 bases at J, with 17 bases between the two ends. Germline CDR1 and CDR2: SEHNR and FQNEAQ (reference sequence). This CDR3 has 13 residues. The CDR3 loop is CASGWQGQAEQYF. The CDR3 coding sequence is TGTGCCAGCGGTTGGCAGGGGCAGGCCGAGCAGTACTTC. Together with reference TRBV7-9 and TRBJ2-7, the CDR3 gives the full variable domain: DTGVSQNPRHKITKRGQNVTFRCDPISEHNRLYWYRQTLGQGPEFLTYFQNEAQLEKSRLLSDRFSAERPKGSFSTLEIQRTEQGDSAMYLCASGWQGQAEQYFGPGTRLTVT.

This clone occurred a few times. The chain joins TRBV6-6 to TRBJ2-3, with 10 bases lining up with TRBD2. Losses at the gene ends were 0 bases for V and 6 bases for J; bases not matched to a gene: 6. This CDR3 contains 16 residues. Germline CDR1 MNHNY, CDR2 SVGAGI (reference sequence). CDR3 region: CASSYSTQRGGDTQYF. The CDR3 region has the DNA TGTGCCAGCAGTTACTCGACACAGCGGGGGGGGGATACGCAGTATTTT.

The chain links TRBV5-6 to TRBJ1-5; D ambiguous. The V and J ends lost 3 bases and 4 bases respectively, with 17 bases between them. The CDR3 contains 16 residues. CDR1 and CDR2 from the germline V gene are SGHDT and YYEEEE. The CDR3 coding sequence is TGTGCCAGCAGCTACAAGACCGGGTCGTCGAATCAGCCCCAGCATTTT. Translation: CASSYKTGSSNQPQHF.

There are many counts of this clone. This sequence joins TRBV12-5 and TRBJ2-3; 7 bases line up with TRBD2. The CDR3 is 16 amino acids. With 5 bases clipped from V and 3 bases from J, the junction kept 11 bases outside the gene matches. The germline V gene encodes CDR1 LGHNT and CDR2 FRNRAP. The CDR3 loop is CASGPISGALTDTQYF. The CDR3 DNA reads TGTGCTAGTGGTCCCATCAGCGGGGCCCTTACAGATACGCAGTATTTT. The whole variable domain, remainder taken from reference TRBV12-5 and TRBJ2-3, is DARVTQTPRHKVTEMGQEVTMRCQPILGHNTVFWYRQTMMQGLELLAYFRNRAPLDDSGMPKDRFSAEMPDATLATLKIQPSEPRDSAVYFCASGPISGALTDTQYFGPGTRLTVL.

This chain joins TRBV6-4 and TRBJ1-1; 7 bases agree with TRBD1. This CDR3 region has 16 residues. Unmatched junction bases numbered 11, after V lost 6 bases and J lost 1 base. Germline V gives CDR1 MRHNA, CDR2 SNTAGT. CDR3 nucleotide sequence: TGTGCCAGCAGAGCCAGGGGGAACGGGTGGAACACTGAAGCTTTCTTT. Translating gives CASRARGNGWNTEAFF.

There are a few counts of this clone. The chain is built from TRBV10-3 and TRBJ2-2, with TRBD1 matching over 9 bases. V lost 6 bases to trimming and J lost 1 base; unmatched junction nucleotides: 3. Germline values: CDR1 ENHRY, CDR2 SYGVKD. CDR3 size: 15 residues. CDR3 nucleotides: TGTGCCATCAGCCCGGGACAGGGGAACACCGGGGAGCTGTTTTTT. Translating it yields CAISPGQGNTGELFF.

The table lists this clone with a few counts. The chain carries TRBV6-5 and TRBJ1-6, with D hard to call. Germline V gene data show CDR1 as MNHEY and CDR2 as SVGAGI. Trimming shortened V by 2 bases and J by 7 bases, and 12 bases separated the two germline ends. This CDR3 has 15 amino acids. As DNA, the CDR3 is TGTGCCAGCAGTTACCGCCGGGGTGGGAATTCACCCCTCCACTTT. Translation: CASSYRRGGNSPLHF.

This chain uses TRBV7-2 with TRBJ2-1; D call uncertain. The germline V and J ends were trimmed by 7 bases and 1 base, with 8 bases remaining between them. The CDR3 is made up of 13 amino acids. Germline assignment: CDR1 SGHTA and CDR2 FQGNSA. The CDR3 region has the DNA TGTGCCAGCAACAGTTTTTCCTACAATGAGCAGTTCTTC. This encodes CASNSFSYNEQFF.

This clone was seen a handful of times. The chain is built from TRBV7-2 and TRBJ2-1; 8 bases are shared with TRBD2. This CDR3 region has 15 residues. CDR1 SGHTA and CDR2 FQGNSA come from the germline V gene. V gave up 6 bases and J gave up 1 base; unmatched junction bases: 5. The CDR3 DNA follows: TGTGCCAGCAGTACGGCTAGCGGGTCCTACAATGAGCAGTTCTTC. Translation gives CASSTASGSYNEQFF.

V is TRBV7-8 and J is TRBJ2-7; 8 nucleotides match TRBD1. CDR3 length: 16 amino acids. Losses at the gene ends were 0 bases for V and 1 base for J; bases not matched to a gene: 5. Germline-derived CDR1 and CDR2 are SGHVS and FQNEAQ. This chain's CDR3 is CASSLADRGDSYEQYF. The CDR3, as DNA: TGTGCCAGCAGCTTAGCCGACAGGGGAGATTCCTACGAGCAGTACTTC.

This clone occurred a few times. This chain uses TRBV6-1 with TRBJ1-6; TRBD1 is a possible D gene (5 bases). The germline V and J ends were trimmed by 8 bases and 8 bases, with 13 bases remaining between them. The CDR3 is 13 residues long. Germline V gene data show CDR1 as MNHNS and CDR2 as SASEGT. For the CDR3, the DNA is TGTGCCAGCGGGGCCGGTCGGGATTCACCCCTCCACTTT. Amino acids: CASGAGRDSPLHF.

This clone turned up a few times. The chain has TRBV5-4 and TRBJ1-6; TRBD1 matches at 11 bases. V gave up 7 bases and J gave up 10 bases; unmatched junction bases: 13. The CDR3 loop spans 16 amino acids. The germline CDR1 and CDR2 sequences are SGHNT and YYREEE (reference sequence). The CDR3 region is CASSEGDRGVESPLHF. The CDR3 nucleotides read TGTGCCAGCTCAGAGGGGGACAGGGGGGTTGAGTCACCCCTCCACTTT.

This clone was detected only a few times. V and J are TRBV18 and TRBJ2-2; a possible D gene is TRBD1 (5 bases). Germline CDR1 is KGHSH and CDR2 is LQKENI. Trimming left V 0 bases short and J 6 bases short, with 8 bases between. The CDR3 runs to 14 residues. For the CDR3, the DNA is TGTGCCAGCTCACCACCTTCCAGGGCCGGGGAGCTGTTTTTT. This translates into CASSPPSRAGELFF.

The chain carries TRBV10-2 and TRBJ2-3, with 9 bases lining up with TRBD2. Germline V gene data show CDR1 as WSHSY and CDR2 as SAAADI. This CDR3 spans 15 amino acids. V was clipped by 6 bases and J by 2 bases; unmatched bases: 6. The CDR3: CASREGLAPTDTQYF. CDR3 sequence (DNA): TGCGCCAGCAGAGAAGGACTAGCGCCCACAGATACGCAGTATTTT.